These 4 T cell receptor beta chains were sequenced from one sample in a study of T cell responses to AZD1222 COVID-19 vaccine. Sequencing used immunoSEQ multiplex PCR; TCRdb keeps in-frame clones, though not all of them. The sample lists about 110,000 clones, 80% to 95% occurring once. The source material was peripheral blood, sampled 28 days after the second AZD1222 dose. The source of these receptors is an adult who received the AZD1222 COVID-19 vaccine.

The table lists this clone with a few counts. The CDR3 region has the DNA TGCGCCAGCAGTGACCTCTACAATGAGCAGTTCTTC. It yields the protein CASSDLYNEQFF. The V gene is TRBV10-1, the J gene TRBJ2-1; D is undetermined. CDR1 is WNHNN, CDR2 SYGVQD, per germline (reference sequence). This CDR3 region has 12 residues. The ends were cut back, 3 bases at V and 3 bases at J, with 3 bases in the middle.

This sequence joins TRBV7-9 and TRBJ1-2, with D possibly being TRBD1 (6 bases). V lost 5 bases and J 6 bases, leaving 13 bases between the germline ends. The CDR3 consists of 13 residues. The V gene's germline CDR1 is SEHNR and CDR2 FQNEAQ (reference sequence). Here the CDR3 DNA reads TGTGCCAGCAGCGCAAAGACAGGCCATGGCTACACCTTC. Its protein product is CASSAKTGHGYTF. Full variable domain (remainder filled in from reference TRBV7-9 and TRBJ1-2): DTGVSQNPRHKITKRGQNVTFRCDPISEHNRLYWYRQTLGQGPEFLTYFQNEAQLEKSRLLSDRFSAERPKGSFSTLEIQRTEQGDSAMYLCASSAKTGHGYTFGSGTRLTVV.

This chain links TRBV2 with TRBJ1-4; no firm D call. Per germline, CDR1 SNHLY and CDR2 FYNNEI. V lost 4 bases to trimming and J lost 3 bases, with 12 bases between them. The CDR3 sequence is 15 residues long. CDR3 protein: CASSGGRWANEKLFF. CDR3 DNA: TGTGCCAGCAGTGGAGGGCGGTGGGCTAATGAAAAACTGTTTTTT.

CDR3 in amino acids: CASSLDSYNEQFF. The CDR3 DNA reads as TGTGCCAGTAGCTTGGACAGTTACAATGAGCAGTTCTTC. The chain employs TRBV19 and TRBJ2-1; D possibly corresponds to TRBD1 (6 bases). Looked up from germline, CDR1 is LNHDA and CDR2 is SQIVND (reference sequence). The CDR3 loop spans 13 amino acids. With 6 bases removed from V and 4 bases from J, the gap between germline ends came to 10 bases.